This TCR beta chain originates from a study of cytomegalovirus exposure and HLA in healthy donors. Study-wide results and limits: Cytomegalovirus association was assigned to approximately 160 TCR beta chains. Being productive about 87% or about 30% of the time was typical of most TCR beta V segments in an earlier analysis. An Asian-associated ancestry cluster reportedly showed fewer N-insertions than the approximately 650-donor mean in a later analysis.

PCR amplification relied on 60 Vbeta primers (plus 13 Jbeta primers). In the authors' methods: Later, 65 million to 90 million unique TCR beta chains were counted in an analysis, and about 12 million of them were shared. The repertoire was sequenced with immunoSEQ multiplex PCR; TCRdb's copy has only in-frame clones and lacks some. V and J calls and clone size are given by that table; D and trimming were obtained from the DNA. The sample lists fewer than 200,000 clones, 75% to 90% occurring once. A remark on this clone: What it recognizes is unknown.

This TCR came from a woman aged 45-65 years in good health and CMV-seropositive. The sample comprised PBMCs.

CDR3 sequence (DNA): TGTGCCAGCAGCTTAGTTCCCACAGCCCCCGGGGAGCTGTTTTTT. Its protein is CASSLVPTAPGELFF. This chain uses TRBV7-9 with TRBJ2-2; D remains unclear. This CDR3 has 15 amino acids. V was trimmed by 1 base and J by 6 bases, leaving 12 bases between them. Germline values: CDR1 SEHNR, CDR2 FQNEAQ (reference sequence). The full variable domain, its missing parts supplied by reference TRBV7-9 and TRBJ2-2, is DTGVSQNPRHKITKRGQNVTFRCDPISEHNRLYWYRQTLGQGPEFLTYFQNEAQLEKSRLLSDRFSAERPKGSFSTLEIQRTEQGDSAMYLCASSLVPTAPGELFFGEGSRLTVL.